These 5 T cell receptor beta chains were all obtained from the same sample, sequenced in a study of control samples from healthy donors and cancer patients. Repertoires were generated with immunoSEQ multiplex PCR, while TCRdb's copy carries only in-frame clones and drops some. The sample contains about 130,000 clones, roughly 95% of which appear only once. Sequencing input: blood. The source of these receptors is a young man in good health.

V and J are TRBV2 and TRBJ2-2; 8 bases align to TRBD1. Germline V gives CDR1 SNHLY, CDR2 FYNNEI. The CDR3 length is 17 residues. The V and J ends lost 6 bases and 2 bases, in that order; junction bases with no gene match: 11. The DNA of the CDR3 is TGTGCCAGCAGCGCGTCAGGGGGCACGGCTAACACCGGGGAGCTGTTTTTT. The encoded protein is CASSASGGTANTGELFF. The full variable domain, in which reference TRBV2 and TRBJ2-2 provide the parts outside the CDR3, is EPEVTQTPSHQVTQMGQEVILRCVPISNHLYFYWYRQILGQKVEFLVSFYNNEISEKSEIFDDQFSVERPDGSNFTLKIRSTKLEDSAMYFCASSASGGTANTGELFFGEGSRLTVL.

The chain recombines TRBV6-1 with TRBJ2-7, with D hard to call. In germline, CDR1 is MNHNS, CDR2 SASEGT. This CDR3 spans 14 amino acids. Deletions cut 3 bases from V and 2 bases from J, with 11 bases between. CDR3 sequence: CASSEPGDPYEQYF. The CDR3 region has the DNA TGTGCCAGCAGTGAGCCGGGTGACCCCTACGAGCAGTACTTC.

V is TRBV7-6 and J is TRBJ1-2, with D tentatively TRBD1 (5 bases). V was shortened by 3 bases and J by 4 bases, with 12 bases between the two germline ends. This CDR3 contains 14 residues. In germline, CDR1 is SGHVS, CDR2 FNYEAQ. For the CDR3, the DNA is TGTGCCAGCAGCTTTGGGGGTTCGGGCTATGGCTACACCTTC. This sequence encodes CASSFGGSGYGYTF. Full variable domain (rest looked up from reference TRBV7-6 and TRBJ1-2): GAGVSQSPRYKVTKRGQDVALRCDPISGHVSLYWYRQALGQGPEFLTYFNYEAQQDKSGLPNDRFSAERPEGSISTLTIQRTEQRDSAMYRCASSFGGSGYGYTFGSGTRLTVV.

The rearrangement joins TRBV4-3 to TRBJ1-3; D unclear. In germline, CDR1 is LGHNA, CDR2 YSLEER. The CDR3 is made up of 15 amino acids. V lost 5 bases and J lost 0, with 11 bases in between. The DNA for the CDR3 is TGCGCCAGCAGCTCCACCGTCCTCTCTGGAAACACCATATATTTT. It translates to CASSSTVLSGNTIYF.

This chain connects TRBV18 to TRBJ2-3, with a weak D call TRBD1 (6 bases). V lost 2 bases, J lost 1 base, and 10 bases lay in between. The CDR3 has 15 residues. Looked up from germline, CDR1 is KGHSH and CDR2 is LQKENI. DNA for the CDR3: TGTGCCAGCTCACCATCTAGACAGGGCACAGATACGCAGTATTTT. Translating gives CASSPSRQGTDTQYF.